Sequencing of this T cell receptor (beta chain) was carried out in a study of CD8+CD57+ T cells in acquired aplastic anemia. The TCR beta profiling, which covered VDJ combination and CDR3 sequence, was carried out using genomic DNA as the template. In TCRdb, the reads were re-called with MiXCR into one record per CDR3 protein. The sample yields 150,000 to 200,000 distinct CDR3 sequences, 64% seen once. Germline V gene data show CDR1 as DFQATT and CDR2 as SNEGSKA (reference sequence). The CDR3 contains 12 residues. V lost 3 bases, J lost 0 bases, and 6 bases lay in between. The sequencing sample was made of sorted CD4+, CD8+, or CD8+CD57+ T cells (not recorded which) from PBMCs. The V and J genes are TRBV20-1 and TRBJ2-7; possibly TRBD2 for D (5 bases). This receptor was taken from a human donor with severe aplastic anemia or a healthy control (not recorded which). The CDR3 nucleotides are TGCAGTGCTAGCGAGGGCTCCTACGAGCAGTACTTC. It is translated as CSASEGSYEQYF.